This T cell receptor (beta chain) stems from a study of CD8 T cells in ankylosing spondylitis. The V gene end was trimmed by 8 bases and the J gene end by 5 bases; junction bases not matched to a gene: 3. Germline V lookup: CDR1 DFQATT, CDR2 SNEGSKA (reference sequence). The CDR3 covers 13 residues. TCRdb re-derived calls from the 5' RACE reads in MiXCR, one entry per CDR3 protein. The table lists around 450,000 distinct CDR3 sequences, 25% to 30% of them singletons, with 0.75% to 0.9% in the top ten. For this clonotype: Antigen unknown.

Notes on the study in general: Among TCR beta sequences, a motif of eight highly homologous variants appeared characteristic of ankylosing spondylitis blood.

This chain links TRBV20-1 with TRBJ2-1; TRBD2 aligns across 13 bases. This receptor was taken from a male donor with ankylosing spondylitis. The sample comprised blood, either unsorted or a sorted T cell fraction (not recorded which). The CDR3 is CSLGLAGHNEQFF. In DNA form, the CDR3 reads TGCAGTTTGGGACTAGCGGGACACAATGAGCAGTTCTTC.